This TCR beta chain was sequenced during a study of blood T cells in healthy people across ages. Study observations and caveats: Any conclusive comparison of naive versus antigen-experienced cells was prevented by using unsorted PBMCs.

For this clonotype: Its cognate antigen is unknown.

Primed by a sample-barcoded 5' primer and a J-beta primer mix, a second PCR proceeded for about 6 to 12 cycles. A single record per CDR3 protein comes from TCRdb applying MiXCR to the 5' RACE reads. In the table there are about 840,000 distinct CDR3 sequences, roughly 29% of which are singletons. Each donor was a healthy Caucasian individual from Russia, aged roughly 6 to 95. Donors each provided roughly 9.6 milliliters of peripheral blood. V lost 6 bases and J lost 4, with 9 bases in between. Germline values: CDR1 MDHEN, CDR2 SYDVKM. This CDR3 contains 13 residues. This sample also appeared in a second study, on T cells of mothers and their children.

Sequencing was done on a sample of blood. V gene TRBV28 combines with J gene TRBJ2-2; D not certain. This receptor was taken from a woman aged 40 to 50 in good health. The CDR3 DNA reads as TGTGCCAGCAGCCCTGGGCTCACCGGGGAGCTGTTTTTT. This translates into CASSPGLTGELFF.